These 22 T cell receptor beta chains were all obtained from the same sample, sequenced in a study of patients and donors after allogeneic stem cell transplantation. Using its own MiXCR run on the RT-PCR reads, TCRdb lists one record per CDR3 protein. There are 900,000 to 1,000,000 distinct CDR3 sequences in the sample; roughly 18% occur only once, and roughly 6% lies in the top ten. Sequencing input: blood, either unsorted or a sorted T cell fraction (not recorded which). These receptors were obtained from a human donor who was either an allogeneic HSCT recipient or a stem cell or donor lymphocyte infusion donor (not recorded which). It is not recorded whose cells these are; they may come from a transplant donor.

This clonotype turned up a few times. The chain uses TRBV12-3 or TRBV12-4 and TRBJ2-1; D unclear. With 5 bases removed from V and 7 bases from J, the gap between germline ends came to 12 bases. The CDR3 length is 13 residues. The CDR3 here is CASSPIEENEQFF. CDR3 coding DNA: TGTGCCAGCAGTCCCATAGAAGAGAATGAGCAGTTCTTC.

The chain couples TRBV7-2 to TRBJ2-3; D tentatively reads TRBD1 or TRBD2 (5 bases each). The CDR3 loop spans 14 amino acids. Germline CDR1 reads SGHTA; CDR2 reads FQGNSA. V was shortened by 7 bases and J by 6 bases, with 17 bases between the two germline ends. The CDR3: CASTRERGFDTQYF. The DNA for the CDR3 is TGTGCCAGCACCCGAGAGAGGGGTTTCGATACGCAGTATTTT.

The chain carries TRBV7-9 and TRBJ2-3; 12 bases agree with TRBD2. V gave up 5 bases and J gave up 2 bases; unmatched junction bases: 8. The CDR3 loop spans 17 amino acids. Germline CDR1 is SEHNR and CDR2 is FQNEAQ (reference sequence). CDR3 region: CASSDIRTSGITDTQYF. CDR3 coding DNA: TGTGCCAGCAGCGACATCCGGACTAGCGGGATCACAGATACGCAGTATTTT.

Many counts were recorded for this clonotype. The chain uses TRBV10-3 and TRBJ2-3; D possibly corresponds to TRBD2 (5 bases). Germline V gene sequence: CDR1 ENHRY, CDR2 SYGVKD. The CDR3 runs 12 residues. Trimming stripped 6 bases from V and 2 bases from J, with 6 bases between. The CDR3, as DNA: TGTGCCATCAGGGACTTCACAGATACGCAGTATTTT. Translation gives CAIRDFTDTQYF.

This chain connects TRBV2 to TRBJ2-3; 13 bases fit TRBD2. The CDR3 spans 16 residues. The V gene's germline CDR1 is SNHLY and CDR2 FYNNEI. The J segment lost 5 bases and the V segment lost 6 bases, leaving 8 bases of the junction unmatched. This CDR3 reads CASRTTSGGFGDTQYF. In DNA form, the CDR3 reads TGTGCCAGCAGGACGACTAGCGGGGGGTTCGGAGATACGCAGTATTTT. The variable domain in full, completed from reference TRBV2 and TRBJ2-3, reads EPEVTQTPSHQVTQMGQEVILRCVPISNHLYFYWYRQILGQKVEFLVSFYNNEISEKSEIFDDQFSVERPDGSNFTLKIRSTKLEDSAMYFCASRTTSGGFGDTQYFGPGTRLTVL.

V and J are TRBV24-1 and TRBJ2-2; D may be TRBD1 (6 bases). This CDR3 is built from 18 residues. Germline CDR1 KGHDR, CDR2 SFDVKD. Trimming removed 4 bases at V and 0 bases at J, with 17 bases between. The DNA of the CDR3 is TGTGCCACCAGTGAACAGGGTCGGGCTGCACCGAACACCGGGGAGCTGTTTTTT. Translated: CATSEQGRAAPNTGELFF.

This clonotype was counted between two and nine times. The CDR3 protein is CASSTGTGAGETQYF. CDR3 coding DNA: TGCGCCAGCAGCACCGGGACAGGGGCTGGAGAGACCCAGTACTTC. The genes are TRBV5-1 and TRBJ2-5; 10 bases align to TRBD1. CDR1 is SGHRS and CDR2 is YFSETQ in the germline V gene. The CDR3 consists of 15 residues. V lost 4 bases to trimming and J lost 4 bases; unmatched junction nucleotides: 7.

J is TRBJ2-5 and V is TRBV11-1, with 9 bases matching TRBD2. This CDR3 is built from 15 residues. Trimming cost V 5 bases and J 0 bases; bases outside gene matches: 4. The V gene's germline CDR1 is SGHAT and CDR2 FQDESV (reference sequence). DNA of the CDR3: TGTGCCAGCAGCCGGACTAGCGAGTACCAAGAGACCCAGTACTTC. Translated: CASSRTSEYQETQYF. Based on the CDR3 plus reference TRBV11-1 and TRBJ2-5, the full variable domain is EAEVAQSPRYKITEKSQAVAFWCDPISGHATLYWYRQILGQGPELLVQFQDESVVDDSQLPKDRFSAERLKGVDSTLKIQPAELGDSAMYLCASSRTSEYQETQYFGPGTRLLVL.

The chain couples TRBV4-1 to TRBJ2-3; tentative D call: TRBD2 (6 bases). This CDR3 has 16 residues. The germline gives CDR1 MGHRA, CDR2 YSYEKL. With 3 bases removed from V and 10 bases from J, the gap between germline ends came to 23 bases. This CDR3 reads CASSQSRAEGLVAQYF. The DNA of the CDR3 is TGCGCCAGCAGCCAGTCTAGGGCGGAGGGCCTCGTGGCGCAGTATTTT.

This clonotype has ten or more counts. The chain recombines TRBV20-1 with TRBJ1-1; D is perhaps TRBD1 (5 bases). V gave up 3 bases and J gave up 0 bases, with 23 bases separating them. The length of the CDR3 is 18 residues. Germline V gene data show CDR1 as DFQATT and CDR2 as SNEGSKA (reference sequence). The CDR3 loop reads CSASRVVGPRLMNTEAFF. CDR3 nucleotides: TGCAGTGCTAGTCGGGTTGTGGGACCGAGGCTCATGAACACTGAAGCTTTCTTT.

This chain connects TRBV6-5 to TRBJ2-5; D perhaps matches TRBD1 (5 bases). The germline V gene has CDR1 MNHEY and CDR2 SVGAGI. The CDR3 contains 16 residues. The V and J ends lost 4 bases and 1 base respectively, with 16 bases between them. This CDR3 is CASSSALDKVQETQYF. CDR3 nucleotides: TGTGCCAGCAGTTCGGCGCTGGACAAGGTCCAAGAGACCCAGTACTTC.

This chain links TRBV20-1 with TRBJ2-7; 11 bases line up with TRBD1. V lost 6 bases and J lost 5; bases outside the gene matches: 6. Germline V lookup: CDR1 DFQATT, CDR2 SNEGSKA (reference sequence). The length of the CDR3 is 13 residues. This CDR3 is CSAGQGARNEQYF. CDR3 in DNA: TGCAGTGCCGGACAGGGGGCGAGGAACGAGCAGTACTTC.

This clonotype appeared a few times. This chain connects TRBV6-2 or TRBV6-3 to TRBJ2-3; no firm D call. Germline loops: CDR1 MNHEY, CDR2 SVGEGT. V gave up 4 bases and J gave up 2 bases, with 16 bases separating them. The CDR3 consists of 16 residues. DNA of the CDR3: TGTGCCAGCAGTTCCCGGGTCGAAGAACTCACAGATACGCAGTATTTT. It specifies CASSSRVEELTDTQYF.

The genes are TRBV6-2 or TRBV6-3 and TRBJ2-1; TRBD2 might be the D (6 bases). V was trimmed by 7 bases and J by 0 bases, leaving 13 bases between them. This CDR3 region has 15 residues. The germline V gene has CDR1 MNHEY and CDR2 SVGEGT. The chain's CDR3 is CASTSGQSSYNEQFF. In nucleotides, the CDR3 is TGTGCCAGCACCAGCGGGCAGAGCTCCTACAATGAGCAGTTCTTC.

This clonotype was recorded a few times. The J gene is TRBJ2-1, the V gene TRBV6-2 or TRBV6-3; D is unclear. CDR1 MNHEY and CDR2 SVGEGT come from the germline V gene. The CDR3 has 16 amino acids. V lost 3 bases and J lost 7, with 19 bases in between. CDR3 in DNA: TGTGCCAGCAGTTATGTGACGCCGCAAGGTGATAATGAGCAGTTCTTC. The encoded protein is CASSYVTPQGDNEQFF.

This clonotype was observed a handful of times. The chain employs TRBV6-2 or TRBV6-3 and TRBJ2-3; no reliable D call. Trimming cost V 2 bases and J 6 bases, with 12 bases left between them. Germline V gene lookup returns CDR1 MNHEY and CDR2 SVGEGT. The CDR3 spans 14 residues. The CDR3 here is CASSYPAPRDTQYF. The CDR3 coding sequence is TGTGCCAGCAGTTACCCGGCGCCTAGGGATACGCAGTATTTT.

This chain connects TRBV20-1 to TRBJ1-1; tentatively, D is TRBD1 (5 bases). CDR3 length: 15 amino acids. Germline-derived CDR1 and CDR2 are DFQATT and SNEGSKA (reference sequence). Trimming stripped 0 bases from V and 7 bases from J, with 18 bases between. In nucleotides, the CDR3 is TGCAGTGCTAGAGAACCCGAGGGGAGGAAGATTGAAGCTTTCTTT. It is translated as CSAREPEGRKIEAFF.

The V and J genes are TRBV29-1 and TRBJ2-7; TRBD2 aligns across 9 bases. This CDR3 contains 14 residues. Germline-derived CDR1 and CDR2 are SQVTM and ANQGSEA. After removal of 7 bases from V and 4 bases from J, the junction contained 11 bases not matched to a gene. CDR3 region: CSARRTAGGYEQYF. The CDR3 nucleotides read TGCAGCGCTCGACGAACAGCGGGAGGATACGAGCAGTACTTC.

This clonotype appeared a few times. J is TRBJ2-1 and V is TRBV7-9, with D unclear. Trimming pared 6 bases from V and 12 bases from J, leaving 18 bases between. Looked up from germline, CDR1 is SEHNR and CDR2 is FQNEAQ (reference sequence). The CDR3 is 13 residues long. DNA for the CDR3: TGTGCCAGCAGTCCCGGGCCCAACGTCGGGCAGTTCTTC. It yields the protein CASSPGPNVGQFF. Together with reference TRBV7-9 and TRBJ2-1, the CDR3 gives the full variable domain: DTGVSQNPRHKITKRGQNVTFRCDPISEHNRLYWYRQTLGQGPEFLTYFQNEAQLEKSRLLSDRFSAERPKGSFSTLEIQRTEQGDSAMYLCASSPGPNVGQFFGPGTRLTVL.

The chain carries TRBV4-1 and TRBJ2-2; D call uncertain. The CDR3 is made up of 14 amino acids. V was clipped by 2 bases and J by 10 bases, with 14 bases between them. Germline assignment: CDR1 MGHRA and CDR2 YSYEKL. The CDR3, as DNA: TGCGCCAGCAGCCAAATGGGTCTCCGAGTGGAGCTGTTTTTT. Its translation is CASSQMGLRVELFF.

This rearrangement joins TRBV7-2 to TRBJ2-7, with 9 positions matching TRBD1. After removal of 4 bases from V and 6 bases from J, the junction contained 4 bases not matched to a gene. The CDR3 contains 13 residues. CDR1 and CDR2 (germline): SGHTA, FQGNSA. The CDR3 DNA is TGTGCCAGCAGCTCGAACAGGGGGCTCGAGCAGTACTTC. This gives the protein CASSSNRGLEQYF.

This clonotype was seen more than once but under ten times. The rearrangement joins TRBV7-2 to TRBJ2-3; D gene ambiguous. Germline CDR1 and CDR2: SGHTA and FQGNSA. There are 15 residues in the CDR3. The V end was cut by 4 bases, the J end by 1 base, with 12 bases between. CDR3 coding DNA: TGTGCCAGCAGCTCAGGCGTGGGCGGCACAGATACGCAGTATTTT. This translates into CASSSGVGGTDTQYF. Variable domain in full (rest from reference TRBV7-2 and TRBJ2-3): GAGVSQSPSNKVTEKGKDVELRCDPISGHTALYWYRQSLGQGLEFLIYFQGNSAPDKSGLPSDRFSAERTGGSVSTLTIQRTQQEDSAVYLCASSSGVGGTDTQYFGPGTRLTVL.